The rows below give T cell receptor beta chains drawn from one sample of a study of blood T cell repertoires in COVID-19. TCRdb's table, derived via immunoSEQ multiplex PCR, lists solely in-frame clones and lacks some. The sample lists under 300,000 clones, around nine tenths occurring once. Sequenced input: PBMCs or T cells enriched from blood (not recorded which). Every receptor here comes from a woman between 45 and 65 years old who had recovered from COVID-19. CDR3s include the opening cysteine and the closing phenylalanine or tryptophan. Some rows have no size entry. The others give once, few or many, or a class for an expanded clone.

V gene	J gene	clone size	CDR3 protein
TRBV27	TRBJ1-1	-	CASSSRTGDNTEAFF
TRBV30	TRBJ1-4	-	CAWIGKHLGDEKLFF
TRBV4-1	TRBJ2-7	-	CASSRQAGPNYEQYF
TRBV19	TRBJ1-6	-	CASSGTGGKSSPLHF
TRBV20-1	TRBJ2-1	-	CSARETGPGLGNEQFF
TRBV5-4	TRBJ1-2	few	CASSRDRGGVLSYTF
TRBV6-5	TRBJ2-7	few	CASSPGQGRYEQYF
TRBV6-5	TRBJ1-2	-	CASSYRTGFGGYTF
TRBV28	TRBJ2-1	once	CASSFRDRGNNEQFF
TRBV27	TRBJ1-2	-	CASSSTPWGGYGYTF
TRBV28	TRBJ1-5	-	CASSFGMRGSNQPQHF
TRBV5-1	TRBJ1-2	-	CASSLRPPGLSYGYTF
TRBV24-1	TRBJ1-3	-	CATRPDRAKIPRGNTIYF
TRBV5-1	TRBJ2-2	few	CASSIGQGDTGELFF
TRBV5-1	TRBJ2-7	-	CASSLNGVTYEQYF
TRBV5-1	TRBJ2-4	-	CASSSSTGGALANIQYF
TRBV11-1	TRBJ2-5	few	CASSPPQPGGRETQYF
TRBV4-1	TRBJ2-7	-	CASSLLPIPLDEQYF
TRBV11-2	TRBJ2-7	-	CASSLRQGHSYEQYF
TRBV6-5	TRBJ1-6	-	CASSYILGGSSPPLHF
TRBV6-6	TRBJ1-2	-	CASSPTSGGRGYTF
TRBV28	TRBJ2-2	-	CASSSTGFSGELFF
TRBV5-1	TRBJ2-1	-	CASSLEGATYNEQFF
TRBV10-3	TRBJ1-1	-	CAISDDSSEAFF
TRBV28	TRBJ2-1	-	CASRNLQRNYNEQFF
TRBV28	TRBJ2-7	-	CASSLPQSGTHEQYF
TRBV11-2	TRBJ1-1	-	CASSLDKRMNTEAFF
TRBV3-1/TRBV3-2	TRBJ2-1	-	CASSRAGGTYNEQFF
TRBV5-1	TRBJ2-1	-	CASRGQGSYNEQFF
TRBV29-1	TRBJ2-7	once	CSARGGGEQYF
TRBV3-1/TRBV3-2	TRBJ2-1	-	CASSSRDRENEQFF
TRBV5-5	TRBJ2-7	-	CASSFTGGNEQYF
TRBV29-1	TRBJ1-3	-	CSVVPSSGNTIYF
TRBV14	TRBJ2-5	-	CASSQLSGEKETQYF
TRBV27	TRBJ2-7	-	CASSWGTGGSGEQYF
TRBV2	TRBJ2-3	-	CASREGVADTQYF
TRBV12-3/TRBV12-4	TRBJ2-5	-	CASTPRVDGTQYF
TRBV12-3/TRBV12-4	TRBJ1-6	once	CASRTTRDSPLHF
TRBV4-1	TRBJ2-7	-	CASSLQVPPYEQYF
TRBV6-2/TRBV6-3	TRBJ2-7	-	CASSPIGGLLEQYF